Listed here is a single TCR beta chain. The data derive from a study of blood T cell repertoires in COVID-19. Across the study: PBMCs, B-cell-depleted T cells, or T cells provided the cDNA or gDNA that made up the material.

In the authors' methods: Amplification from reference gene primers served as the basis for estimated nucleated cell counts. Method: immunoSEQ multiplex PCR; TCRdb's copy keeps in-frame clones and lacks some. The D gene and trimming were derived from the DNA, and the V and J assignments and clone size from that table. The sample shows more than 75,000 clones, about 79% of them seen only once. V shed 2 bases and J shed 4 bases, with 11 bases lying between them. The CDR3 covers 15 residues. Germline values: CDR1 MDHEN, CDR2 SYDVKM. This sequence joins TRBV28 and TRBJ2-2, with D possibly matching TRBD1 (6 bases). The receptor was isolated from a man aged 55-75 years with acute or convalescent COVID-19. Material for sequencing was peripheral blood. The CDR3 here is CASSLGGAGTGELFF. The CDR3 nucleotides read TGTGCCAGCAGTTTAGGGGGCGCGGGCACCGGGGAGCTGTTTTTT.